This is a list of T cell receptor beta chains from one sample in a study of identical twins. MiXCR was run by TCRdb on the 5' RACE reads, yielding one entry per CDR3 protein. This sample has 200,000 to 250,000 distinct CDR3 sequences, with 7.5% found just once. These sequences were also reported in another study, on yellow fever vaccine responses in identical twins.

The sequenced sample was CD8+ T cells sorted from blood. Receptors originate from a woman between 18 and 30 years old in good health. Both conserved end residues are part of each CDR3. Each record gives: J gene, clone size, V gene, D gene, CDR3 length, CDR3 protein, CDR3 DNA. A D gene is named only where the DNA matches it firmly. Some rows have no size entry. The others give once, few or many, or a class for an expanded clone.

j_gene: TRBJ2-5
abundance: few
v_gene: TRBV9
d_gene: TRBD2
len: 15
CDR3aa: CASSVGLAVEEAQYF
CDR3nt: TGTGCCAGCAGCGTCGGACTAGCGGTCGAGGAGGCCCAGTACTTC

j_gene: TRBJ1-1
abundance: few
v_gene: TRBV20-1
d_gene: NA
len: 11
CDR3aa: CSARVPAEAFF
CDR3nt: TGCAGTGCTAGAGTCCCCGCTGAAGCTTTCTTT

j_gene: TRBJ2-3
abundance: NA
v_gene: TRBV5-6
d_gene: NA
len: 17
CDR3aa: CASSLKSGLGQGDTQYF
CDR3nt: TGTGCCAGCAGCCTGAAGAGCGGCCTCGGGCAGGGAGATACGCAGTATTTT

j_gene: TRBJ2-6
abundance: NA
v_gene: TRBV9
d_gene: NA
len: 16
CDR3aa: CASSVDFFSGANVLTF
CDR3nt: TGTGCCAGCAGCGTAGACTTCTTCTCTGGGGCCAACGTCCTGACTTTC

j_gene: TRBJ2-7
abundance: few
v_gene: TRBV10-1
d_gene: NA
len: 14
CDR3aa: CASSESILGSEQYF
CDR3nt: TGCGCCAGCAGTGAGTCAATATTGGGTTCCGAGCAGTACTTC

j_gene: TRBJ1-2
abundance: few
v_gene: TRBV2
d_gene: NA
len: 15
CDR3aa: CASSEAGGINYGYTF
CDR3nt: TGTGCCAGCAGTGAAGCTGGGGGAATTAACTATGGCTACACCTTC

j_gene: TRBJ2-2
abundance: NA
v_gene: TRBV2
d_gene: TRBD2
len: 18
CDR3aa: CASCLRNRGLAGTGELFF
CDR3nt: TGTGCCAGCTGTTTACGAAACAGGGGACTAGCGGGAACCGGGGAGCTGTTTTTT

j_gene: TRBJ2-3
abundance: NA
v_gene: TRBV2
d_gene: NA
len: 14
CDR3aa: CASTNGDLTDTQYF
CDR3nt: TGTGCCAGCACCAACGGGGACCTCACAGATACGCAGTATTTT

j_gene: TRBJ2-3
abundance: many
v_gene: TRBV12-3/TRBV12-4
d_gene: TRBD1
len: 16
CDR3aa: CASSPFGQGSTDTQYF
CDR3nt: TGTGCCAGCAGTCCTTTCGGACAGGGCAGCACAGATACGCAGTATTTT

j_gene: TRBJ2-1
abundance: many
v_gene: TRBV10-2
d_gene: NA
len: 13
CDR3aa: CASSDLRRNEQFF
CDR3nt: TGCGCCAGCAGTGACCTTAGGCGCAATGAGCAGTTCTTC

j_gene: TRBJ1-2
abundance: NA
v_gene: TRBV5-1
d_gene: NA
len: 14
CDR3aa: CASSLDRAYYGYTF
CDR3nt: TGCGCCAGCAGCTTGGATCGGGCCTACTATGGCTACACCTTC

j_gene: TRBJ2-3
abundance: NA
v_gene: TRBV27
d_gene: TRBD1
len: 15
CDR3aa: CASSWWGQTTDTQYF
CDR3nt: TGTGCCAGCAGTTGGTGGGGACAGACCACAGATACGCAGTATTTT

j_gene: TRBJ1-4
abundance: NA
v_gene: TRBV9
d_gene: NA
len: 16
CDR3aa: CASSSPLGLEGEKLFF
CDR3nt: TGTGCCAGCAGCTCACCCTTAGGGTTGGAAGGGGAAAAACTGTTTTTT

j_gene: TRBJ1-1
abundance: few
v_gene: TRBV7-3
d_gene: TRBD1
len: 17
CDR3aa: CASSLTSPTGRGTEAFF
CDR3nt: TGTGCCAGCAGCTTAACAAGTCCGACAGGGAGGGGCACTGAAGCTTTCTTT

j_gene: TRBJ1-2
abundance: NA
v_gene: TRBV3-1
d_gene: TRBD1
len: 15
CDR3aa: CASSQEAQGAYGYTF
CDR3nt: TGTGCCAGCAGCCAAGAGGCCCAGGGGGCCTATGGCTACACCTTC

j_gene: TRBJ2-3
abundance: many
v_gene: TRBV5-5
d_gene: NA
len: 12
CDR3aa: CASSWGSDTQYF
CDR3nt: TGTGCCAGCAGTTGGGGGAGTGATACGCAGTATTTT